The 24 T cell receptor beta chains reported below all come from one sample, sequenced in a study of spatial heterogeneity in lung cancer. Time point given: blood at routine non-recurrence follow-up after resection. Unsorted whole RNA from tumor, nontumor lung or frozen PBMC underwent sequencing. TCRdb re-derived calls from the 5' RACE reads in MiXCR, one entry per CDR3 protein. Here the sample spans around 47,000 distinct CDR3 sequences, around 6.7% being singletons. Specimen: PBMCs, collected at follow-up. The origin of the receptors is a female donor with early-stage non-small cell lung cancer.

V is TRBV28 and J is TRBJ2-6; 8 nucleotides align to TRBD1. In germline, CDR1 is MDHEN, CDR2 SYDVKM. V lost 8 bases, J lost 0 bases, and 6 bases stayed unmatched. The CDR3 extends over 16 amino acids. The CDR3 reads CASAGQVSSGANVLTF. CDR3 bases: TGTGCCAGCGCGGGACAGGTGAGCTCTGGGGCCAACGTCCTGACTTTC. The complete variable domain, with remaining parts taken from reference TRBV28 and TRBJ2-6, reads DVKVTQSSRYLVKRTGEKVFLECVQDMDHENMFWYRQDPGLGLRLIYFSYDVKMKEKGDIPEGYSVSREKKERFSLILESASTNQTSMYLCASAGQVSSGANVLTFGAGSRLTVL.

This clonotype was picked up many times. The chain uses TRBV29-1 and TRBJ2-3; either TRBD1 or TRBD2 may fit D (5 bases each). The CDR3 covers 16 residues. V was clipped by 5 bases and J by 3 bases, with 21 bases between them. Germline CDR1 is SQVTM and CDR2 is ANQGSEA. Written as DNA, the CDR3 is TGCAGCGTTCTTGGGGGAACTCCGGTCGGGACAGATACGCAGTATTTT. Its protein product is CSVLGGTPVGTDTQYF.

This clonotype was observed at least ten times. The CDR3 DNA reads TGTGCCAGCAGCTTTTCGTACCAGCCCCAGCATTTT. Translating it yields CASSFSYQPQHF. The J gene is TRBJ1-5, the V gene TRBV7-2; the D is unclear. The CDR3 totals 12 residues. V gave up 3 bases and J gave up 7 bases, with 7 bases separating them. Germline-derived CDR1 and CDR2 are SGHTA and FQGNSA.

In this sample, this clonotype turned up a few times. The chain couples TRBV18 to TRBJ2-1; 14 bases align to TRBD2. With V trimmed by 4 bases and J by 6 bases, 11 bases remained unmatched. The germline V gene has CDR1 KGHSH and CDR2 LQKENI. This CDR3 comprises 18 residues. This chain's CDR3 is CASSLSPGLAGDRNEQFF. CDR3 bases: TGTGCCAGCTCACTCTCGCCGGGACTAGCGGGGGACCGCAATGAGCAGTTCTTC.

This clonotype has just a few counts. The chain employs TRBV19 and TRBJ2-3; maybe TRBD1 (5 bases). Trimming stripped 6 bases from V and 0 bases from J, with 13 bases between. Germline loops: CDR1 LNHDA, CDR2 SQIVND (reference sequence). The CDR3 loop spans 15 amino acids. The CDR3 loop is CASRTYTGSTDTQYF. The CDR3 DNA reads TGTGCCAGTAGAACCTATACAGGCAGCACAGATACGCAGTATTTT.

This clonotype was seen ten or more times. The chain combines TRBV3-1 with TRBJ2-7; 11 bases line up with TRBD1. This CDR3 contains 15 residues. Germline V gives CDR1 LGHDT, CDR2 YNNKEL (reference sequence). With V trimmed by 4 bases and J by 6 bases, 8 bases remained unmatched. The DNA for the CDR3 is TGTGCCAGCAGCCGAAAGGGACAGGGGGTAGGCGAGCAGTACTTC. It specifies CASSRKGQGVGEQYF.

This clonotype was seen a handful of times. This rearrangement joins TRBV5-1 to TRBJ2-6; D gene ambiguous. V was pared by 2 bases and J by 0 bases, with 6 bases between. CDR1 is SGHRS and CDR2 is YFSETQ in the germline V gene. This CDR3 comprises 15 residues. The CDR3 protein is CASSLQNSGANVLTF. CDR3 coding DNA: TGCGCCAGCAGCTTACAGAACTCTGGGGCCAACGTCCTGACTTTC.

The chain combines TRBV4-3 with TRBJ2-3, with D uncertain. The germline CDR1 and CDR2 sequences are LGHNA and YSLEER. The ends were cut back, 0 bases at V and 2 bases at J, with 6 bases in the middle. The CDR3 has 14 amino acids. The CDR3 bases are TGCGCCAGCAGCCAAGACCCTGACACAGATACGCAGTATTTT. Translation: CASSQDPDTDTQYF.

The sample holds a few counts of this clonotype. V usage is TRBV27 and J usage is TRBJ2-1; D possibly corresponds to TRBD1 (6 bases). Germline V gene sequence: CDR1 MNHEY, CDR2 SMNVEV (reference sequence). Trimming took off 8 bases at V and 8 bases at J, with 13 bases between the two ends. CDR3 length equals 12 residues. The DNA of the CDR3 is TGTGCCAGCCATCAGGGGAGCGATGAGCAGTTCTTC. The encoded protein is CASHQGSDEQFF.

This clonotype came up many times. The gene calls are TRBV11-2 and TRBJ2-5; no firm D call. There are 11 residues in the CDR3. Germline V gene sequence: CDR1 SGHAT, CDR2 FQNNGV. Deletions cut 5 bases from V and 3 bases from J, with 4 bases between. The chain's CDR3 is CASSMKETQYF. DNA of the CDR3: TGTGCCAGCAGCATGAAAGAGACCCAGTACTTC.

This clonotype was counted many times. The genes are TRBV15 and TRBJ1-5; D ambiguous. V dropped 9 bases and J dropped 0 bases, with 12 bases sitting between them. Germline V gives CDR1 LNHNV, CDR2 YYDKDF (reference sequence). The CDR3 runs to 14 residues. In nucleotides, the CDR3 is TGTGCCACATTTGCAGGAAATAGCAATCAGCCCCAGCATTTT. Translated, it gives CATFAGNSNQPQHF.

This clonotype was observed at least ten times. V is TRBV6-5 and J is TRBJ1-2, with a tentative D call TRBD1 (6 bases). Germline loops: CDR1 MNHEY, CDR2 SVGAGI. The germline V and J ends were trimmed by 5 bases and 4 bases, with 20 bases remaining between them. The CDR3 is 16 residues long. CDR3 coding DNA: TGTGCCAGCAGTCCGGTATCAGGGGAACTTAGCTATGGCTACACCTTC. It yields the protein CASSPVSGELSYGYTF.

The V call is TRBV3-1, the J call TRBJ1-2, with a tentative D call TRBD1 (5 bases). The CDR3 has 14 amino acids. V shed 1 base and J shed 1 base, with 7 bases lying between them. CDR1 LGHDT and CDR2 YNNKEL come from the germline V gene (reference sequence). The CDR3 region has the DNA TGTGCCAGCAGCCAAGCAGGGTTTAACTATGGCTACACCTTC. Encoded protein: CASSQAGFNYGYTF.

The CDR3 protein is CASSEYDGYTF. Here the CDR3 DNA reads TGTGCCAGCAGTGAATACGATGGCTACACCTTC. The chain joins TRBV2 to TRBJ1-2; D is unresolved. CDR3 length equals 11 residues. Germline lookup yields CDR1 SNHLY and CDR2 FYNNEI. The ends were cut back, 2 bases at V and 6 bases at J, with 4 bases in the middle.

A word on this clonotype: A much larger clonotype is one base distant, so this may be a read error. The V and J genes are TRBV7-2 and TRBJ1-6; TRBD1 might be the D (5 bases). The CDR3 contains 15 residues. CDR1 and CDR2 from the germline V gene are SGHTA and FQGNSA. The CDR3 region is CASSLVRDYISPLHF. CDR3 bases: TGTGCCAGCAGCTTAGTTCGGGACTATATTTCACCCCTCCACTTT.

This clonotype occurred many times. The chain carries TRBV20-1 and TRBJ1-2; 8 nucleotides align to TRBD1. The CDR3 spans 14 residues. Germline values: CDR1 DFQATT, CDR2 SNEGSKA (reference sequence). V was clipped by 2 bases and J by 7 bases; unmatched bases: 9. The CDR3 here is CSARTLGQDTGYTF. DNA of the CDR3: TGCAGTGCTAGAACCTTGGGACAGGACACTGGCTACACCTTC.

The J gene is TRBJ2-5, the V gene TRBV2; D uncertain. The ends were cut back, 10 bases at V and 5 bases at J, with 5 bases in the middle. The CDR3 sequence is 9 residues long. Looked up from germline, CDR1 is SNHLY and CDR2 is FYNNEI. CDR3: CAMTETQYF. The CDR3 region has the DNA TGTGCCATGACGGAGACCCAGTACTTC. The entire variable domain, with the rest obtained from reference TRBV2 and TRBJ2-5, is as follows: EPEVTQTPSHQVTQMGQEVILRCVPISNHLYFYWYRQILGQKVEFLVSFYNNEISEKSEIFDDQFSVERPDGSNFTLKIRSTKLEDSAMYFCAMTETQYFGPGTRLLVL.

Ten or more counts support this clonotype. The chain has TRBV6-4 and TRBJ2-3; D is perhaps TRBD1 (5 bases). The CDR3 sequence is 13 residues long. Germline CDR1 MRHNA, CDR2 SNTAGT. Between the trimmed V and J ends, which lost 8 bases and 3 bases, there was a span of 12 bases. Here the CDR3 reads CASAGHVTDTQYF. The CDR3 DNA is TGTGCCAGCGCCGGACACGTTACAGATACGCAGTATTTT.

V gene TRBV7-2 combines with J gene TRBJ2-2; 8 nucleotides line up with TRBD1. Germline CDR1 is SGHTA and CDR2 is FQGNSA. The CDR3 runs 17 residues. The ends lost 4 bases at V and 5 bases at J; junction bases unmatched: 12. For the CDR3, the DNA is TGTGCCAGCAGCTCGGGTGGAGGACAGGGCAGGACCGGGGAGCTGTTTTTT. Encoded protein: CASSSGGGQGRTGELFF.

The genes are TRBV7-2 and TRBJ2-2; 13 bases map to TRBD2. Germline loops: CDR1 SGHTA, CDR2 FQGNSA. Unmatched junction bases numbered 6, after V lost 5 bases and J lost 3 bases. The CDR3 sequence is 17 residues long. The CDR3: CASSLGLAGAYTGELFF. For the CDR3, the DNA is TGTGCCAGCAGCCTTGGACTAGCGGGGGCCTACACCGGGGAGCTGTTTTTT. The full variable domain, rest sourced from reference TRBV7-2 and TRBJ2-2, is GAGVSQSPSNKVTEKGKDVELRCDPISGHTALYWYRQSLGQGLEFLIYFQGNSAPDKSGLPSDRFSAERTGGSVSTLTIQRTQQEDSAVYLCASSLGLAGAYTGELFFGEGSRLTVL.

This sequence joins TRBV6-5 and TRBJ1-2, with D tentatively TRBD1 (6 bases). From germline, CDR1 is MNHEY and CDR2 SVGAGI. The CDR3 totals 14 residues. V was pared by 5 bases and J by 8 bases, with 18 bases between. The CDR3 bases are TGTGCCAGCAGTCCCCTTGGGGGGCTTCAAGGCTACACCTTC. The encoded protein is CASSPLGGLQGYTF.

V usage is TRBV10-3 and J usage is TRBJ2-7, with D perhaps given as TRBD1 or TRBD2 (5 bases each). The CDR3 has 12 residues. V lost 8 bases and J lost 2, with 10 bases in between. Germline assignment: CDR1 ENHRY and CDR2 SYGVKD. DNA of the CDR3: TGTGCCATCCTGGGACGAACCTACGAGCAGTACTTC. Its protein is CAILGRTYEQYF.

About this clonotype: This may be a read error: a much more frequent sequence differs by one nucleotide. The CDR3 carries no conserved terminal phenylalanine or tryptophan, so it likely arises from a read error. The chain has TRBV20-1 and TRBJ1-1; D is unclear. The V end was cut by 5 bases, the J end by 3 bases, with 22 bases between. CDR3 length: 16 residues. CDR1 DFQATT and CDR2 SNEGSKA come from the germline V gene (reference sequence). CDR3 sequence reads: CSASRFPRDRDTEAFL. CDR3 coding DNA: TGCAGTGCTTCGAGGTTTCCGAGGGATAGAGACACTGAAGCTTTCCTT.

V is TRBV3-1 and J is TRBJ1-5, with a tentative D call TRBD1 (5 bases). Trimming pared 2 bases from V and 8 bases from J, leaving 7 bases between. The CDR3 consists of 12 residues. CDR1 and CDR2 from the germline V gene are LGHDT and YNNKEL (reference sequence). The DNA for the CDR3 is TGTGCCAGCAGCCAACTAGGGGAGCCCCAGCATTTT. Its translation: CASSQLGEPQHF.